This T cell receptor (beta chain) was obtained from a study of blood T cell repertoires in COVID-19. Assay used: immunoSEQ multiplex PCR; TCRdb lists only in-frame clones, some missing. In the table there are about 330,000 clones, 92% of which are singletons. The CDR3 contains 16 residues. Trimming took off 0 bases at V and 6 bases at J, with 15 bases between the two ends. In germline, CDR1 is SGDLS, CDR2 YYNGEE. This clone came up once. V usage is TRBV9 and J usage is TRBJ2-2; D is possibly TRBD1 (5 bases). The receptor was isolated from a woman aged 30 to 39 who had recovered from COVID-19. The source material was PBMCs or T cells enriched from blood (not recorded which). The CDR3 loop is CASSVVSQGNAGELFF. CDR3 sequence (DNA): TGTGCCAGCAGCGTAGTATCGCAGGGTAACGCCGGGGAGCTGTTTTTT.